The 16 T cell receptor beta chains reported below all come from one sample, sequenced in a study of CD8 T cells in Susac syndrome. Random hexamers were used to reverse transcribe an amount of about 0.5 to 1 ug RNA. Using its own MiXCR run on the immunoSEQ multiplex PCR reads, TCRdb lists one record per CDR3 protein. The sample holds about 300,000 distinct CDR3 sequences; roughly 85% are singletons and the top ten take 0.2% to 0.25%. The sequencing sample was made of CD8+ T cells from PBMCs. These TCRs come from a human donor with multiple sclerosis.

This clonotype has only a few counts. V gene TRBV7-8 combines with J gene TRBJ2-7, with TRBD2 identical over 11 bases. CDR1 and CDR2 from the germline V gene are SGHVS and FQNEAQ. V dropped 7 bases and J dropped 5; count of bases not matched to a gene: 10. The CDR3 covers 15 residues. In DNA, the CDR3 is TGTGCCAGCAACCTAATAGCGGGAGGGCCCCACGAGCAGTACTTC. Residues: CASNLIAGGPHEQYF.

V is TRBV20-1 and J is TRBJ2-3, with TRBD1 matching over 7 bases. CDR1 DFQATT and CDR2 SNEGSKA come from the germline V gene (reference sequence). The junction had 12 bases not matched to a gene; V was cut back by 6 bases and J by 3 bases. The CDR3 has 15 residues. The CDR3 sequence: CSALDKGQLTDTQYF. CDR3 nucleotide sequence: TGCAGTGCGCTTGACAAGGGACAGTTGACAGATACGCAGTATTTT.

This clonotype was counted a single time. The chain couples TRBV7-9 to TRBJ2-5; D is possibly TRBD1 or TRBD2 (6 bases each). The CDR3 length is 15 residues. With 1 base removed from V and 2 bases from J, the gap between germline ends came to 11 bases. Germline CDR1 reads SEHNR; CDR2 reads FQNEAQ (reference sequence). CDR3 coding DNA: TGTGCCAGCAGCTTAGTGCAGGGGAGGCAAGAGACCCAGTACTTC. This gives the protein CASSLVQGRQETQYF.

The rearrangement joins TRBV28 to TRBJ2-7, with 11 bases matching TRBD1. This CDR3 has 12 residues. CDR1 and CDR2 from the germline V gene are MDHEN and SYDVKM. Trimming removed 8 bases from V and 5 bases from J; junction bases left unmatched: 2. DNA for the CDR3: TGTGCCAGCGGGACAGGGGGAGACGAGCAGTACTTC. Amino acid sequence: CASGTGGDEQYF.

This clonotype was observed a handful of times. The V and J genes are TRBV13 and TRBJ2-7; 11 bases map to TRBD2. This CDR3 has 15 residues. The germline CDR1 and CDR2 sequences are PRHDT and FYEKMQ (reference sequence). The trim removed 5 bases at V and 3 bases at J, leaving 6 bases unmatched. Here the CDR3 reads CASSMTSGINYEQYF. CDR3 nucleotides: TGTGCCAGCAGCATGACTAGCGGGATTAACTACGAGCAGTACTTC.

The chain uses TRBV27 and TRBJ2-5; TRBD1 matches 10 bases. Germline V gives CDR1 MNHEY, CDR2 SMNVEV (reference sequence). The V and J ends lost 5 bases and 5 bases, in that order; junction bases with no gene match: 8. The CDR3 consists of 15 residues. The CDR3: CASSPDRGRRETQYF. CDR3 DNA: TGTGCCAGCAGTCCCGACAGGGGGCGCCGGGAGACCCAGTACTTC.

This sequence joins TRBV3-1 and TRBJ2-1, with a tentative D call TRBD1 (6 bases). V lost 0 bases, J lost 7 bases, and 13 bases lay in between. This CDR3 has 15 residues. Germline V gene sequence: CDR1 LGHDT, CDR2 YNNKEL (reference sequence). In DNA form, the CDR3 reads TGTGCCAGCAGCCAAGATAAGATAAGGGGGAATGAGCAGTTCTTC. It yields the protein CASSQDKIRGNEQFF.

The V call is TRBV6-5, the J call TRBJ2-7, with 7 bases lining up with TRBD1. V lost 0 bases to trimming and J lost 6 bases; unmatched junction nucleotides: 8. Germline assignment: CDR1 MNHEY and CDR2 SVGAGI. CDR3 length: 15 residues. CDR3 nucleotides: TGTGCCAGCAGTTACTCGGGGACAGAAGGTCTCGAGCAGTACTTC. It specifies CASSYSGTEGLEQYF.

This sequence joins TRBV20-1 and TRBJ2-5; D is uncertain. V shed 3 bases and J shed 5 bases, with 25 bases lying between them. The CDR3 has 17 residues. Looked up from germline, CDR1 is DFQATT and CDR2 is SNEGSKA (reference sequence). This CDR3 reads CSARVFRSTRPGETQYF. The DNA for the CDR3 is TGCAGTGCTAGGGTCTTTCGGTCTACTCGCCCCGGGGAGACCCAGTACTTC.

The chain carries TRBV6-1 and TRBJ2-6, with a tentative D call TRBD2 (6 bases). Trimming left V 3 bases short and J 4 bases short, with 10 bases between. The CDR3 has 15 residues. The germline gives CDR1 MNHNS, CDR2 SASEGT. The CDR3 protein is CASSEWGGGANVLTF. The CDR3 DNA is TGTGCCAGCAGTGAGTGGGGAGGAGGGGCCAACGTCCTGACTTTC.

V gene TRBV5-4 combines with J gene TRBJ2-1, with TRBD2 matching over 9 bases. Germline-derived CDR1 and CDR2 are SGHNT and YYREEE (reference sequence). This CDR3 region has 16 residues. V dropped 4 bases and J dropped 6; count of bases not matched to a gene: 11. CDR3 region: CASSLIVGTSLNEQFF. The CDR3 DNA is TGTGCCAGCAGCCTGATCGTCGGGACTAGCCTCAATGAGCAGTTCTTC.

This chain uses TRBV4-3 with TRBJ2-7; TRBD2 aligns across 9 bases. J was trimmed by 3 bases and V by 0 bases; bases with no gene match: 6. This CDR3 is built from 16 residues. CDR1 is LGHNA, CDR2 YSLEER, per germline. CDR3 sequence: CASSQETSGYYYEQYF. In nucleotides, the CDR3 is TGCGCCAGCAGCCAAGAAACTAGCGGGTACTACTACGAGCAGTACTTC.

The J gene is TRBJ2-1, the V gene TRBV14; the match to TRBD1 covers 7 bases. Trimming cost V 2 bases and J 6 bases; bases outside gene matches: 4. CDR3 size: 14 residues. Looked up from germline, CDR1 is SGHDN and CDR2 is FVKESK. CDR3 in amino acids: CASSQIQGFNEQFF. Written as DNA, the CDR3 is TGTGCCAGCAGCCAAATACAGGGGTTCAATGAGCAGTTCTTC.

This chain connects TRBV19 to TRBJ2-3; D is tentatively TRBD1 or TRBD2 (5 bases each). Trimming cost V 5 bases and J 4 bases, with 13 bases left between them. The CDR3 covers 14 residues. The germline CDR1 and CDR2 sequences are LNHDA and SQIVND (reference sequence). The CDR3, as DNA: TGTGCCAGTAGTTGGGGGAGTCCTGCAGATACGCAGTATTTT. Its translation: CASSWGSPADTQYF.

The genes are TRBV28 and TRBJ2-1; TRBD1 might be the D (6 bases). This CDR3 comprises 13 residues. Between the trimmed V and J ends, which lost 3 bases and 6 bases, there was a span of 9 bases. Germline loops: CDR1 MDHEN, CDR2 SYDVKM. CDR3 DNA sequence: TGTGCCAGCAGTTTGTTCAGGGGCAATGAGCAGTTCTTC. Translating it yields CASSLFRGNEQFF.

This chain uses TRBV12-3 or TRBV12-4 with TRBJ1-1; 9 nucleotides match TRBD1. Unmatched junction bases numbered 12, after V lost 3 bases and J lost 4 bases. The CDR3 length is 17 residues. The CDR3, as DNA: TGTGCCAGCAGTTTTACCGGGACAGGGCCCCCCCCCACTGAAGCTTTCTTT. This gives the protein CASSFTGTGPPPTEAFF.